The 13 T cell receptor beta chains below were found in one sample sequenced in a study of beta chain features in type 1 diabetes. The authors reverse transcribed all of the isolated RNA, so sequencing captured expressed TCRB transcripts. Clones were read by immunoSEQ multiplex PCR, and TCRdb kept only the in-frame ones, dropping some. In the table there are 400,000 to 550,000 clones, about an eighth of which are singletons. What was sequenced was naive CD4+ T cells from blood. The origin of the receptors is a woman aged 18-29 years in good health.

The chain couples TRBV7-8 to TRBJ1-6, with D uncertain. Germline CDR1 SGHVS, CDR2 FQNEAQ. The length of the CDR3 is 15 residues. V gave up 3 bases and J gave up 6 bases, with 12 bases separating them. The CDR3: CASSFRAAINSPLHF. CDR3 DNA: TGTGCCAGCAGCTTTCGGGCAGCGATTAATTCACCCCTCCACTTT.

V is TRBV9 and J is TRBJ1-5; D perhaps matches TRBD1 (5 bases). Deletions cut 3 bases from V and 6 bases from J, with 16 bases between. This CDR3 region has 15 residues. Germline V gene sequence: CDR1 SGDLS, CDR2 YYNGEE. The CDR3 is CASSDRGVVGQPQHF. DNA for the CDR3: TGTGCCAGCAGCGATAGGGGAGTAGTCGGTCAGCCCCAGCATTTT.

This rearrangement joins TRBV9 to TRBJ1-1, with D perhaps matching TRBD1 (6 bases). The CDR3 contains 16 residues. Trimming took off 4 bases at V and 0 bases at J, with 16 bases between the two ends. CDR1 is SGDLS, CDR2 YYNGEE, per germline. The CDR3: CASSPEGGHVNTEAFF. The DNA for the CDR3 is TGTGCCAGCAGCCCAGAAGGGGGACACGTGAACACTGAAGCTTTCTTT. Full variable domain (remainder filled in from reference TRBV9 and TRBJ1-1): DSGVTQTPKHLITATGQRVTLRCSPRSGDLSVYWYQQSLDQGLQFLIQYYNGEERAKGNILERFSAQQFPDLHSELNLSSLELGDSALYFCASSPEGGHVNTEAFFGQGTRLTVV.

The genes are TRBV4-1 and TRBJ1-2; 7 bases match TRBD1. From germline, CDR1 is MGHRA and CDR2 YSYEKL. V lost 2 bases to trimming and J lost 4 bases; unmatched junction nucleotides: 1. The CDR3 has 13 residues. For the CDR3, the DNA is TGCGCCAGCAGCCAAAGGGACAGCTATGGCTACACCTTC. Amino acids: CASSQRDSYGYTF.

V and J are TRBV7-2 and TRBJ2-7; no reliable D call. The CDR3 is made up of 14 amino acids. Deletions cut 0 bases from V and 1 base from J, with 7 bases between. Germline CDR1 SGHTA, CDR2 FQGNSA. CDR3 loop: CASSLAAWSYEQYF. CDR3 in DNA: TGTGCCAGCAGCTTAGCGGCCTGGTCCTACGAGCAGTACTTC.

This clone was seen repeatedly, ten times or more. The chain joins TRBV30 to TRBJ1-5; D gene ambiguous. The CDR3 loop spans 11 amino acids. Germline CDR1 is GTSNPN and CDR2 is SVGIG (reference sequence). V lost 5 bases to trimming and J lost 7 bases, with 9 bases between them. DNA for the CDR3: TGTGCCTGGGGTTTGCGACAGCCCCAGCATTTT. This gives the protein CAWGLRQPQHF.

The chain employs TRBV30 and TRBJ2-3; 9 bases match TRBD2. Germline V lookup: CDR1 GTSNPN, CDR2 SVGIG (reference sequence). CDR3 size: 14 residues. The trim removed 3 bases at V and 2 bases at J, leaving 3 bases unmatched. CDR3 DNA: TGTGCCTGGAGATTAGCGGGGGTCACAGATACGCAGTATTTT. Protein sequence: CAWRLAGVTDTQYF.

V gene TRBV6-6 combines with J gene TRBJ1-5; D gene uncertain. V was clipped by 6 bases and J by 5 bases, with 14 bases between them. The CDR3 spans 14 residues. Germline CDR1 is MNHNY and CDR2 is SVGAGI (reference sequence). CDR3 nucleotides: TGTGCCAGCAGGAGAAGGGAGTACGATCAGCCCCAGCATTTT. Protein: CASRRREYDQPQHF.

The V gene is TRBV20-1, the J gene TRBJ2-3; D is unclear. V lost 3 bases, J lost 5 bases, and 6 bases lay in between. The CDR3 contains 11 residues. The germline V gene encodes CDR1 DFQATT and CDR2 SNEGSKA (reference sequence). DNA of the CDR3: TGCAGTGCTAGGAAGGGAGATACGCAGTATTTT. Translated, it gives CSARKGDTQYF.

This clone was counted only a few times. The CDR3 nucleotides read TGTGCCAGCAGCTTAGAATCGGGGTATAGCAATCAGCCCCAGCATTTT. This sequence encodes CASSLESGYSNQPQHF. This chain connects TRBV7-2 to TRBJ1-5; D gene ambiguous. CDR1 and CDR2 from the germline V gene are SGHTA and FQGNSA. This CDR3 is built from 16 residues. V was pared by 1 base and J by 0 bases, with 10 bases between. The whole variable domain, remainder taken from reference TRBV7-2 and TRBJ1-5, is GAGVSQSPSNKVTEKGKDVELRCDPISGHTALYWYRQSLGQGLEFLIYFQGNSAPDKSGLPSDRFSAERTGGSVSTLTIQRTQQEDSAVYLCASSLESGYSNQPQHFGDGTRLSIL.

The J gene is TRBJ2-1, the V gene TRBV5-1, with D maybe TRBD2 (6 bases). Germline V gives CDR1 SGHRS, CDR2 YFSETQ. CDR3 length equals 16 residues. The V and J ends lost 4 bases and 1 base respectively, with 15 bases between them. The CDR3 DNA sequence: TGCGCCAGCAGCCTGAGGGGAGGTGGATCCTACAATGAGCAGTTCTTC. This sequence encodes CASSLRGGGSYNEQFF.

This chain joins TRBV28 and TRBJ2-7, with D unclear. CDR1 is MDHEN and CDR2 is SYDVKM in the germline V gene. Trimming left V 6 bases short and J 5 bases short, with 26 bases between. This CDR3 comprises 17 residues. CDR3: CASRKPNIGLSVNEQYV. CDR3 in DNA: TGTGCCAGCAGGAAGCCCAACATTGGGCTAAGCGTGAACGAGCAGTACGTC.

The chain employs TRBV18 and TRBJ2-1, with 7 bases that match TRBD2. The CDR3 is 16 amino acids. V lost 5 bases and J lost 1; bases outside the gene matches: 8. Germline V gene sequence: CDR1 KGHSH, CDR2 LQKENI. This CDR3 is CASSTVAGSSYNEQFF. CDR3 coding DNA: TGTGCCAGCTCAACTGTAGCGGGTAGTTCCTACAATGAGCAGTTCTTC.